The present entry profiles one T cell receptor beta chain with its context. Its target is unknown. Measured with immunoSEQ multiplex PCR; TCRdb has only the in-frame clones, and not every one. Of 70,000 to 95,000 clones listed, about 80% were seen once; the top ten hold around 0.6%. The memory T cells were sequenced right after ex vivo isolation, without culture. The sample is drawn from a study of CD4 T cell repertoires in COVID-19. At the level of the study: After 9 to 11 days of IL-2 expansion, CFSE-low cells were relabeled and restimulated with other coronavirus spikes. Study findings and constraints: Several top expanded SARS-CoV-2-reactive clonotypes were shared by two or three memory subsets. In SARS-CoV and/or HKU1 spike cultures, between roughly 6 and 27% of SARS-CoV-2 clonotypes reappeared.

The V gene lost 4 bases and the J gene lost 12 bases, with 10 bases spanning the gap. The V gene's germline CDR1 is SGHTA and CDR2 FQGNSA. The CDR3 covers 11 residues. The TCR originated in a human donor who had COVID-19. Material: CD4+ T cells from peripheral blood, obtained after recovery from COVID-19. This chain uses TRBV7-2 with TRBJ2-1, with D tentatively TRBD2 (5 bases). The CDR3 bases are TGTGCCAGCAGCTCGCTAGCTGGGCAGTTCTTC. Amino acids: CASSSLAGQFF.